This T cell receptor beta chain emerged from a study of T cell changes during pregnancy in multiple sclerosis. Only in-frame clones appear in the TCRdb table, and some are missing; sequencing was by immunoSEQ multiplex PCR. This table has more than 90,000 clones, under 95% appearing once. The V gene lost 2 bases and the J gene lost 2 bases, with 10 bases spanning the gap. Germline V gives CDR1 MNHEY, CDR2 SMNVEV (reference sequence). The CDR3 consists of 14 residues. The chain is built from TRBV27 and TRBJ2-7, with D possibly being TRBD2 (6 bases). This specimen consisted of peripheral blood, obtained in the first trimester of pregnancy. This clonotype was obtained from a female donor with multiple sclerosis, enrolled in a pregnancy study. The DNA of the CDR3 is TGTGCCAGCAGTTTAATAGGGGAGGCCTACGAGCAGTACTTC. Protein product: CASSLIGEAYEQYF.